This T cell receptor beta chain was obtained from a study of T cells expressing NK-cell markers. Overall study: The TCR beta repertoires originated in sorted CD3+CD56+NKG2C+, CD3+CD56+NKG2C- and CD3+CD56-NKG2C+ T cells. HCMV seropositivity marked seven of the eight sequenced donors; one was seronegative.

This CDR3 spans 13 amino acids. Germline CDR1 reads SEHNR; CDR2 reads FQNEAQ (reference sequence). Reanalyzing the 5' RACE reads, TCRdb keeps one entry per CDR3 protein, without DNA. The sample has around 380,000 distinct CDR3 sequences. The rearrangement links TRBV7-9 to TRBJ2-4; lacking DNA, the TRBD1 call made by TCRdb goes unchecked. The sequencing input was blood T cells: a sorted CD56 or NKG2C T cell subset, CD4+ or CD8+ T cells, or bulk PBMC T cells (not recorded which). The source of this sequence is a woman aged 45-60 years in good health. This CDR3 reads CASSSQGPGIQYF.